The 8 T cell receptor beta chains below were found in one sample sequenced in a study of read filtering for tumor transcriptome and immune sequencing. The library was built from roughly 400 ng RNA with molecular barcoded adaptors for alpha/delta and beta/gamma chains. TCRdb reanalysed the reads using MiXCR and keeps one entry per CDR3 protein. The table lists 130,000 or so distinct CDR3 sequences, approximately 13% of them singletons, with about 7.7% in the top ten. Sequencing was carried out using a population of CD138-negative cells sorted from bone marrow. The receptors were gathered from a donor over 35 with multiple myeloma.

This clonotype was seen at least ten times. A read error may produce the germline difference seen at one junction end. This chain uses TRBV10-3 with TRBJ2-1; D possibly corresponds to TRBD1 (6 bases). This CDR3 contains 17 residues. Germline lookup yields CDR1 ENHRY and CDR2 SYGVKD. CDR3 in DNA: TGTGCCACCAGTCGTCGGGCGCCCCAGGGGCTAGGCAATGAGCAGTTCTTC. This gives the protein CATSRRAPQGLGNEQFF.

This clonotype was counted a few times. The rearrangement links TRBV10-3 to TRBJ1-1; no clear D gene. This CDR3 has 16 amino acids. The V gene's germline CDR1 is ENHRY and CDR2 SYGVKD. Trimming left V 0 bases short and J 2 bases short, with 13 bases between. In nucleotides, the CDR3 is TGTGCCATCAGTGAGTCACAGATAGCATTAAACACTGAAGCTTTCTTT. Residues: CAISESQIALNTEAFF.

This clonotype was observed many times. J is TRBJ2-1 and V is TRBV9; 9 bases line up with TRBD2. Per germline, CDR1 SGDLS and CDR2 YYNGEE. V lost 7 bases and J lost 1; bases outside the gene matches: 6. The CDR3 has 15 residues. Here the CDR3 reads CASSEAGGSYNEQFF. CDR3 nucleotide sequence: TGTGCCAGCTCTGAGGCGGGAGGGTCCTACAATGAGCAGTTCTTC.

This clonotype was seen many times. The rearrangement uses TRBV5-1 and TRBJ1-1, with a possible D match to TRBD1 (6 bases). Trimming took 0 bases from V and 1 from J, leaving 16 bases between them. This CDR3 is built from 17 residues. Germline V CDR1 and CDR2: SGHRS, YFSETQ. This chain's CDR3 is CASSLVYGGRENTEAFF. The DNA of the CDR3 is TGCGCCAGCAGCTTGGTTTACGGGGGCCGGGAGAACACTGAAGCTTTCTTT.

This clonotype showed up many times. CDR3 residues: CSAQRLGSSYNEQFF. The CDR3 coding sequence is TGCAGTGCTCAGAGATTGGGTAGCTCCTACAATGAGCAGTTCTTC. This chain connects TRBV20-1 to TRBJ2-1, with unresolved D. Germline CDR1 is DFQATT and CDR2 is SNEGSKA (reference sequence). Deletions cut 5 bases from V and 0 bases from J, with 14 bases between. There are 15 residues in the CDR3.

This clonotype showed up many times. V usage is TRBV4-3 and J usage is TRBJ2-7; weak D call: TRBD1 (5 bases). V was shortened by 0 bases and J by 4 bases, with 19 bases between the two germline ends. Germline CDR1 LGHNA, CDR2 YSLEER. This CDR3 has 17 residues. This CDR3 is CASSQDAALGPEYEQYF. The DNA for the CDR3 is TGCGCCAGCAGCCAAGATGCAGCGCTGGGGCCGGAGTACGAGCAGTACTTC.

This clonotype was found many times. The rearrangement joins TRBV20-1 to TRBJ2-1, with D perhaps TRBD2 (5 bases). Germline V gene data show CDR1 as DFQATT and CDR2 as SNEGSKA (reference sequence). The CDR3 consists of 13 residues. Between the trimmed V and J ends, which lost 1 base and 7 bases, there was a span of 11 bases. CDR3: CSARVGRLNEQFF. The CDR3 DNA follows: TGCAGTGCTAGAGTCGGACGACTAAATGAGCAGTTCTTC.

On this clonotype: A clone one base away is much larger, so this may be a read error. The chain combines TRBV6-5 with TRBJ2-3; D is unclear. From germline, CDR1 is MNHEY and CDR2 SVGAGI. Trimming pared 6 bases from V and 2 bases from J, leaving 15 bases between. The CDR3 has 15 amino acids. This chain's CDR3 is CASRSDSVDTDTQYF. CDR3 DNA: TGTGCCAGCAGATCCGACTCCGTGGACACAGATACGCAGTATTTT.